This T cell receptor (beta chain) was captured in a study of control samples from healthy donors and cancer patients. Here immunoSEQ multiplex PCR was the method, and the copy in TCRdb shows in-frame clones only, minus some. This table has approximately 120,000 clones, about nine tenths appearing once. V was trimmed by 9 bases and J by 7 bases, leaving 16 bases between them. CDR1 and CDR2 from the germline V gene are MGHDK and SYGVNS. The CDR3 totals 12 residues. This sequence joins TRBV25-1 and TRBJ2-7; D possibly matches TRBD1 or TRBD2 (5 bases each). This receptor was taken from a human donor in good health. The donor label of this sample is uncertain. What was sequenced was blood. The CDR3 spells CASKEGRGEQYF. The CDR3 DNA reads TGTGCCAGTAAAGAGGGGCGCGGGGAGCAGTACTTC.